This T cell receptor (beta chain) was documented in a study of blood T cell repertoires in COVID-19. For the study at large: Sites in the United States, Italy and Spain provided acute and convalescent COVID-19 samples. T cells, B-cell-depleted T cells, or PBMCs supplied cDNA or gDNA.

Germline values: CDR1 MNHEY, CDR2 SMNVEV (reference sequence). The V gene end was trimmed by 5 bases and the J gene end by 0 bases; junction bases not matched to a gene: 6. The CDR3 is made up of 16 amino acids. Per the study methods: Amplification of reference gene primers was used by the study to estimate nucleated cell counts. Assay used: immunoSEQ multiplex PCR; TCRdb lists only in-frame clones, some missing. V, J and clone size derive from that table, while D and trimming were established from the DNA sequence. Counted here are under 140,000 clones, 72% occurring once; the ten biggest clones make up more than 7.5%.

Sequencing was carried out using peripheral blood. This receptor was identified in a woman aged 55-75 years with acute or convalescent COVID-19. The chain couples TRBV27 to TRBJ2-3, with TRBD2 matching 9 bases. The DNA for the CDR3 is TGTGCCAGCAGTACTCGACTAGCGGCTAGCACAGATACGCAGTATTTT. As protein: CASSTRLAASTDTQYF.